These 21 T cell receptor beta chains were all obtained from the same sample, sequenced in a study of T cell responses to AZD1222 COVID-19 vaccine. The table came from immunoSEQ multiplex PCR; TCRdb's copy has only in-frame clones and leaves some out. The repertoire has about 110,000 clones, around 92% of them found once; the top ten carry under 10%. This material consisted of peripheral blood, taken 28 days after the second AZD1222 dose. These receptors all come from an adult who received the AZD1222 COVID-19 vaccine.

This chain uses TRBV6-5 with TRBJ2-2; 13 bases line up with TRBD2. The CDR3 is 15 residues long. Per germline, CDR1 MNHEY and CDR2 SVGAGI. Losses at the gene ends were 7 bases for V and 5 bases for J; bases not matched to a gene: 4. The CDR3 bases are TGTGCCAGCACGGCGACTAGCGGGAGGACCGGGGAGCTGTTTTTT. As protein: CASTATSGRTGELFF.

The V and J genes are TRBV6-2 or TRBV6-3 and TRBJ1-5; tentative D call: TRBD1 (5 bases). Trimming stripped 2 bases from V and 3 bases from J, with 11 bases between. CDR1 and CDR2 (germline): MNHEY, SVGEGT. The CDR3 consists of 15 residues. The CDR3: CASSYRAGYNQPQHF. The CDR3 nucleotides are TGTGCCAGCAGTTACAGGGCAGGGTACAATCAGCCCCAGCATTTT.

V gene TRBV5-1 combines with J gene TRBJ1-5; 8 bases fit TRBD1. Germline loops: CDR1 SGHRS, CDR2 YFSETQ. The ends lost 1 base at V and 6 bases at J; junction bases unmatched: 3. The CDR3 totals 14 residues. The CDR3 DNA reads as TGCGCCAGCAGCTTGTCGACAGGGGTTCAGCCCCAGCATTTT. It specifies CASSLSTGVQPQHF.

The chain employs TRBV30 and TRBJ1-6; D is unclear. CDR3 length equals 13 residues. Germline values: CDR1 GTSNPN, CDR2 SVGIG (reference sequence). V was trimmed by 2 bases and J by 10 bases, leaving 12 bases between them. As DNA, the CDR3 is TGTGCCTGGAGTAGGAGGGATGCATCACCCCTCCACTTT. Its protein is CAWSRRDASPLHF.

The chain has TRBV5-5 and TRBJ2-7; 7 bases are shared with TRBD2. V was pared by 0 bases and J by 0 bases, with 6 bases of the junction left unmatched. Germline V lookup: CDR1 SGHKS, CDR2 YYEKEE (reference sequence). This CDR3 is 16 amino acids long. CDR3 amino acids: CASSLAGGTFSYEQYF. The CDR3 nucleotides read TGTGCCAGCAGCTTGGCGGGGGGAACCTTCTCCTACGAGCAGTACTTC.

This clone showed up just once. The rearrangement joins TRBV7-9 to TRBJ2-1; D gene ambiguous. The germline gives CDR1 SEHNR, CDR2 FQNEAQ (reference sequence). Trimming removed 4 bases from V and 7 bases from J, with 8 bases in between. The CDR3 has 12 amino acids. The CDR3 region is CASSSRLNEQFF. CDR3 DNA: TGTGCCAGCAGCTCCAGGCTAAATGAGCAGTTCTTC.

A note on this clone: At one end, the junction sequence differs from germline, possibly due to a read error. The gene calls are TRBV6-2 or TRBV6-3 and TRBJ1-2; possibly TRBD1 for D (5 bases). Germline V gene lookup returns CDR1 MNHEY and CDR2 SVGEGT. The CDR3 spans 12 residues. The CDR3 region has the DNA TGTGCCAGCAGCGACCCCCCACCTCGGGGGATCTTC. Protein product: CASSDPPPRGIF.

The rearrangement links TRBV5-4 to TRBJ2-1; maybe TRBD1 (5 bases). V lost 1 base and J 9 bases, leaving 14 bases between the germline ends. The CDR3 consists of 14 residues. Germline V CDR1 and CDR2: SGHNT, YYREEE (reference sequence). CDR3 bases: TGTGCCAGCAGCTTGCAGGGCAGAAAGTCTGAGCAGTTCTTC. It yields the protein CASSLQGRKSEQFF.

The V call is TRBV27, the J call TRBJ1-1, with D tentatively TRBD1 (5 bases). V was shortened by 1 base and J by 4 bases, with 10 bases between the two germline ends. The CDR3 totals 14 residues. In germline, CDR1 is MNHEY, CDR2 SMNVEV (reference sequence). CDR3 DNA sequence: TGTGCCAGCAGTTTATTAGGGGTTGGCACTGAAGCTTTCTTT. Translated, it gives CASSLLGVGTEAFF.

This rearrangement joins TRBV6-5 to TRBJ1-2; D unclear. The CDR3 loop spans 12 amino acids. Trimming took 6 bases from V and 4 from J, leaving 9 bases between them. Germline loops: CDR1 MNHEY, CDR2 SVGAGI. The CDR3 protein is CASSSHSYGYTF. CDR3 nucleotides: TGTGCCAGCAGCTCCCACTCCTATGGCTACACCTTC.

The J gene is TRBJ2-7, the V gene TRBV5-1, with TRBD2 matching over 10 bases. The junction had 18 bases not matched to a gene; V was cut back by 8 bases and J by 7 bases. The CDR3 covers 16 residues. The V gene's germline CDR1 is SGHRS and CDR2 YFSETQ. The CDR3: CASASLASGRTGEQYF. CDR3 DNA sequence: TGCGCCAGTGCGTCCCTGGCTAGCGGGAGAACTGGAGAGCAGTACTTC.

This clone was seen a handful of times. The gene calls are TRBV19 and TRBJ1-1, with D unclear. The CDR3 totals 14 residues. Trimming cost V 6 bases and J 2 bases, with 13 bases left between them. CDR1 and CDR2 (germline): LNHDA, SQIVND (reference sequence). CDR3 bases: TGTGCCAGTAGCCCGACGTTAGCTAACACTGAAGCTTTCTTT. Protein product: CASSPTLANTEAFF.

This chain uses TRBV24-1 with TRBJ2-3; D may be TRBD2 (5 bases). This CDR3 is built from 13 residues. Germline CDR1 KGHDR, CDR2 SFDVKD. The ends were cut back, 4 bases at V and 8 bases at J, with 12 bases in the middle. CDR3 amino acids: CATSDWIEGTQYF. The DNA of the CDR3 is TGTGCCACCAGTGACTGGATAGAGGGTACGCAGTATTTT.

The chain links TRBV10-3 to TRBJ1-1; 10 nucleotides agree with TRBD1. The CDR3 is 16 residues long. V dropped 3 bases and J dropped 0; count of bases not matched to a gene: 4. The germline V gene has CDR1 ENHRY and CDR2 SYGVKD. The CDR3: CAISDWDRGLNTEAFF. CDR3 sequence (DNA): TGTGCCATCAGTGACTGGGACAGGGGACTGAACACTGAAGCTTTCTTT.

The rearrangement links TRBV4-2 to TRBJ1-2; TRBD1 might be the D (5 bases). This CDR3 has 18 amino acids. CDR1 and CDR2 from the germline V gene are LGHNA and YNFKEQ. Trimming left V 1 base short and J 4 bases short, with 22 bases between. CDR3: CASSQASPAGEVGYGYTF. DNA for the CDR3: TGTGCCAGCAGCCAAGCCTCCCCGGCGGGGGAGGTTGGCTATGGCTACACCTTC.

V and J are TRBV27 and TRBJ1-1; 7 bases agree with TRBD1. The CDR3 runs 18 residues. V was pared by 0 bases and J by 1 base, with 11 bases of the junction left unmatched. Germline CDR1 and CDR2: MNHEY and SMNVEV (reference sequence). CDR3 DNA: TGTGCCAGCAGTTTATCGGAGACAGGGCTTGATCCGAACACTGAAGCTTTCTTT. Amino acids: CASSLSETGLDPNTEAFF.

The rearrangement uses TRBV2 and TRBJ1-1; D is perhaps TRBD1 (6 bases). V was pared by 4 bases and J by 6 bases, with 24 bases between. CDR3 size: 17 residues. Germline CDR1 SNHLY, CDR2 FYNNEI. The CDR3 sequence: CASSGDKTRSWVAEAFF. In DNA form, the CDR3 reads TGTGCCAGCAGTGGGGACAAAACAAGGTCGTGGGTCGCTGAAGCTTTCTTT. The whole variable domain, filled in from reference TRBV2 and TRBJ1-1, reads EPEVTQTPSHQVTQMGQEVILRCVPISNHLYFYWYRQILGQKVEFLVSFYNNEISEKSEIFDDQFSVERPDGSNFTLKIRSTKLEDSAMYFCASSGDKTRSWVAEAFFGQGTRLTVV.

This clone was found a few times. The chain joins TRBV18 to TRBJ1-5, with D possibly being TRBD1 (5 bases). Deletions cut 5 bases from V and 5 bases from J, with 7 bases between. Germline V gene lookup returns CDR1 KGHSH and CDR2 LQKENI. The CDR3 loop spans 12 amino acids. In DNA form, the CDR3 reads TGTGCCAGCTCAAGGGGCGATCAGCCCCAGCATTTT. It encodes CASSRGDQPQHF.

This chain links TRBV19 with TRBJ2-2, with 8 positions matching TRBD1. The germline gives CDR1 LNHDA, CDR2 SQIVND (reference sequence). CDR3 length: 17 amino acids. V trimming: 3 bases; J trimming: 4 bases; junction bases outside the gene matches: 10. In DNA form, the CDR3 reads TGTGCCAGTAGTATCCTAGGCAACAGGGGGACCACCGGGGAGCTGTTTTTT. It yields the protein CASSILGNRGTTGELFF.

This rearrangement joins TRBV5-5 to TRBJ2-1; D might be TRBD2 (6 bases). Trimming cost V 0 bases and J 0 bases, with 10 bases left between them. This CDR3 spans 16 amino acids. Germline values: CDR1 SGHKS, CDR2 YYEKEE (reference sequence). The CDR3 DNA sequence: TGTGCCAGCAGCTTGGGCGGGGTTAGCTCCTACAATGAGCAGTTCTTC. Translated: CASSLGGVSSYNEQFF.

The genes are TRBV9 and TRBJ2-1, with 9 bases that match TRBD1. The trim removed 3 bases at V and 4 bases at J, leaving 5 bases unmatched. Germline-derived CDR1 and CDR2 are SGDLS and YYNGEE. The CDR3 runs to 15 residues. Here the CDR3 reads CASSEQGAEYNEQFF. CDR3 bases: TGTGCCAGCAGCGAACAGGGGGCAGAATACAATGAGCAGTTCTTC.